The present T cell receptor (beta chain) was sequenced within a study of blood T cell repertoires in COVID-19. In the study overall: Researchers got acute and convalescent COVID-19 samples from the United States, Italy and Spain.

Authors' analysis steps: Estimation of nucleated cell counts relied on the amplification of reference gene primers. TCRdb's copy holds only in-frame clones and misses some; the assay was immunoSEQ multiplex PCR. V, J and clone size reflect that table, while D and trimming were determined from the DNA. The sample holds around 300,000 clones; roughly 86% are singletons and the top ten take approximately 5%. Participant reports of clinical history set cohort assignment. CDR1 is SGHTA and CDR2 is FQGTGA in the germline V gene. The CDR3 loop spans 16 amino acids. The V end was cut by 6 bases, the J end by 7 bases, with 22 bases between.

Sequencing was carried out using PBMCs or T cells enriched from blood (not recorded which). The receptor comes from a woman in her 30s who had recovered from COVID-19. The chain carries TRBV7-3 and TRBJ2-1; maybe TRBD2 (6 bases). For the CDR3, the DNA is TGTGCCAGCAGTCCCCATGAAACAGAGACTAGTAATGAGCAGTTCTTC. Its protein is CASSPHETETSNEQFF. The full variable domain, rest sourced from reference TRBV7-3 and TRBJ2-1, is GAGVSQTPSNKVTEKGKYVELRCDPISGHTALYWYRQSLGQGPEFLIYFQGTGAADDSGLPNDRFFAVRPEGSVSTLKIQRTERGDSAVYLCASSPHETETSNEQFFGPGTRLTVL.